This T cell receptor (beta chain) was observed in a study of spatial heterogeneity in lung cancer. Whole-study findings and limits: Detection of ubiquitous tumor TCRs in blood was higher at resection than follow-up.

The CDR3 consists of 15 residues. Deletions cut 3 bases from V and 0 bases from J, with 8 bases between. Germline V gene sequence: CDR1 KGHSH, CDR2 LQKENI. There are many counts of this clonotype. As yet, its antigen is unknown. TCRdb fed the 5' RACE reads into MiXCR, producing one record per CDR3 protein. This sample carries 26,000 or so distinct CDR3 sequences, 7.5% to 9.5% of them seen once, and the ten largest clones take about 36%. Described time point: sample taken at primary tumor resection. Unsorted samples of tumor, nontumor lung or frozen PBMC had their whole RNA sequenced. Donation came from around 72 patients with untreated early-stage non-small cell lung cancer.

The specimen comprised PBMCs, sampled at surgery. The chain uses TRBV18 and TRBJ2-2; D remains unclear. This TCR was recovered from a female donor with early-stage non-small cell lung cancer. CDR3 in amino acids: CASSPPTPNTGELFF. The CDR3 DNA sequence: TGTGCCAGCTCACCCCCCACACCGAACACCGGGGAGCTGTTTTTT.